One sample yielded the 12 T cell receptor beta chains listed below, sequenced in a study of PD-L1 blockade in urothelial cancer. Measured with immunoSEQ multiplex PCR; TCRdb has only the in-frame clones, and not every one. The sample contains 29,000 or so clones, 75% to 85% of which appear only once. Documented time point: peripheral blood 6 weeks after treatment start. The sequenced sample was PBMCs, obtained around atezolizumab (anti-PD-L1) treatment. All receptors come from an older man with urothelial cancer.

This clone showed up just a few times. The chain joins TRBV10-3 to TRBJ2-1; 10 positions agree with TRBD1. The V gene's germline CDR1 is ENHRY and CDR2 SYGVKD. The CDR3 is 15 amino acids. After removal of 2 bases from V and 7 bases from J, the junction contained 5 bases not matched to a gene. CDR3 protein: CAISEAGQGLNEQFF. CDR3 nucleotide sequence: TGTGCCATCAGTGAGGCGGGACAGGGGTTAAATGAGCAGTTCTTC.

This chain connects TRBV11-2 to TRBJ2-3, with 8 bases that match TRBD1. CDR1 is SGHAT and CDR2 is FQNNGV in the germline V gene. CDR3 length equals 15 residues. The junction had 10 bases not matched to a gene; V was cut back by 5 bases and J by 6 bases. The CDR3 loop reads CASSPGQGRTDTQYF. CDR3 nucleotide sequence: TGTGCCAGCAGCCCAGGACAGGGTCGGACGGATACGCAGTATTTT.

This clone was seen only once. V is TRBV10-3 and J is TRBJ1-2; 10 bases fit TRBD1. CDR3 length equals 15 residues. With V trimmed by 6 bases and J by 7 bases, 11 bases remained unmatched. Germline lookup yields CDR1 ENHRY and CDR2 SYGVKD. CDR3 region: CAIRAGTGESSGYTF. CDR3 in DNA: TGTGCCATCAGGGCCGGGACAGGGGAATCAAGTGGCTACACCTTC.

V gene TRBV7-2 combines with J gene TRBJ1-4; 7 bases line up with TRBD1. The V gene end was trimmed by 5 bases and the J gene end by 0 bases; junction bases not matched to a gene: 6. The CDR3 extends over 16 amino acids. CDR1 SGHTA and CDR2 FQGNSA come from the germline V gene. The CDR3 here is CASSRDRVATNEKLFF. CDR3 bases: TGTGCCAGCAGCCGTGACAGGGTTGCAACTAATGAAAAACTGTTTTTT.

The chain uses TRBV7-9 and TRBJ2-7, with D perhaps matching TRBD2 (5 bases). Trimming cost V 0 bases and J 2 bases, with 8 bases left between them. The germline gives CDR1 SEHNR, CDR2 FQNEAQ (reference sequence). This CDR3 contains 14 residues. CDR3 bases: TGTGCCAGCAGCTTAGCGGGAGTCCCCTACGAGCAGTACTTC. As protein: CASSLAGVPYEQYF. Full variable domain (rest looked up from reference TRBV7-9 and TRBJ2-7): DTGVSQNPRHKITKRGQNVTFRCDPISEHNRLYWYRQTLGQGPEFLTYFQNEAQLEKSRLLSDRFSAERPKGSFSTLEIQRTEQGDSAMYLCASSLAGVPYEQYFGPGTRLTVT.

The chain joins TRBV19 to TRBJ2-1; possible D gene TRBD1, 5 bases. Germline CDR1 and CDR2: LNHDA and SQIVND (reference sequence). The CDR3 is 13 residues long. Trimming removed 9 bases at V and 3 bases at J, with 12 bases between. This CDR3 reads CASRALHYNEQFF. The CDR3 nucleotides are TGTGCCAGCAGGGCTCTTCACTACAATGAGCAGTTCTTC.

The J gene is TRBJ1-5, the V gene TRBV19, with 7 bases aligning to TRBD1. The CDR3 is 15 residues long. Trimming took 5 bases from V and 3 from J; bases not matched to a gene: 7. Germline V gene lookup returns CDR1 LNHDA and CDR2 SQIVND (reference sequence). CDR3 coding DNA: TGTGCCAGTAGTTCCCGACAGGGCTTCAATCAGCCCCAGCATTTT. Residues: CASSSRQGFNQPQHF.

This clone rates as medium-sized. The V gene is TRBV7-6, the J gene TRBJ1-5; 9 bases align to TRBD1. CDR1 and CDR2 (germline): SGHVS, FNYEAQ. Trimming removed 5 bases from V and 5 bases from J; junction bases left unmatched: 13. This CDR3 region has 17 residues. This chain's CDR3 is CASSDTGGRKSHQPQHF. The CDR3 bases are TGTGCCAGCAGCGACACAGGGGGCCGCAAAAGCCATCAGCCCCAGCATTTT.

The rearrangement uses TRBV7-9 and TRBJ1-2, with D perhaps matching TRBD1 (5 bases). Germline V lookup: CDR1 SEHNR, CDR2 FQNEAQ (reference sequence). The CDR3 sequence is 15 residues long. V was trimmed by 5 bases and J by 4 bases, leaving 17 bases between them. The CDR3 bases are TGTGCCAGCAGCAGGTTGGGGGGAGAGGCCTATGGCTACACCTTC. Protein product: CASSRLGGEAYGYTF.

This chain joins TRBV7-8 and TRBJ2-7; no definite D call. Germline CDR1 and CDR2: SGHVS and FQNEAQ. The V end was cut by 2 bases, the J end by 1 base, with 6 bases between. This CDR3 is 13 amino acids long. CDR3 nucleotide sequence: TGTGCCAGCAGCTTACGTATGTCCTACGAGCAGTACTTC. Residues: CASSLRMSYEQYF.

This clone occurred a few times. The chain joins TRBV7-2 to TRBJ1-3, with 9 positions matching TRBD1. Germline V gene lookup returns CDR1 SGHTA and CDR2 FQGNSA. The V and J ends lost 4 bases and 4 bases, in that order; junction bases with no gene match: 5. The CDR3 contains 15 residues. CDR3 sequence reads: CASSSIQGAGNTIYF. CDR3 coding DNA: TGTGCCAGCAGCTCGATACAGGGGGCCGGAAACACCATATATTTT. Full variable domain (rest looked up from reference TRBV7-2 and TRBJ1-3): GAGVSQSPSNKVTEKGKDVELRCDPISGHTALYWYRQSLGQGLEFLIYFQGNSAPDKSGLPSDRFSAERTGGSVSTLTIQRTQQEDSAVYLCASSSIQGAGNTIYFGEGSWLTVV.

This clone was detected once. The chain couples TRBV5-6 to TRBJ2-5; D ambiguous. Germline assignment: CDR1 SGHDT and CDR2 YYEEEE. This CDR3 has 15 amino acids. The V and J ends lost 0 bases and 2 bases respectively, with 11 bases between them. The CDR3 bases are TGTGCCAGCAGCTTGGGGCCGGCGGATCAAGAGACCCAGTACTTC. It translates to CASSLGPADQETQYF.